This TCR beta chain was captured in a study of blood T cell repertoires in COVID-19. Across the study: PBMCs, B-cell-depleted T cells, or T cells provided the cDNA or gDNA that made up the material.

TCRdb keeps only in-frame clones here, not all; method: immunoSEQ multiplex PCR. The profile shows 70,000 to 100,000 clones, 84% of them singletons. CDR3 length: 15 residues. The V gene's germline CDR1 is MDHEN and CDR2 SYDVKM. V was pared by 5 bases and J by 5 bases, with 18 bases between. The chain combines TRBV28 with TRBJ1-1; D is perhaps TRBD1 (6 bases). The sequence derives from a human donor in a cohort sampled during active COVID-19. The sequenced material came from peripheral blood. The chain's CDR3 is CASSEGTKDLTEAFF. In DNA form, the CDR3 reads TGTGCCAGCAGTGAAGGGACAAAAGATTTAACTGAAGCTTTCTTT.